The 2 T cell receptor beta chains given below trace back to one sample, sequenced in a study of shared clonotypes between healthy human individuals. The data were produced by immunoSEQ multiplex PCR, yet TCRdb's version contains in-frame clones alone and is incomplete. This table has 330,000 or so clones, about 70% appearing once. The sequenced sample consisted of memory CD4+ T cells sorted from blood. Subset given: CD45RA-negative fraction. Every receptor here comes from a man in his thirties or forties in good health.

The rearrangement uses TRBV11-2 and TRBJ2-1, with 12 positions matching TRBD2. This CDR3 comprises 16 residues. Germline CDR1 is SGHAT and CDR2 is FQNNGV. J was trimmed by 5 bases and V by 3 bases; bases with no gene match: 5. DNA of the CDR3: TGTGCCAGCAGCTTTCGTAGGACTAGCGGGAACAATGAGCAGTTCTTC. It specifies CASSFRRTSGNNEQFF.

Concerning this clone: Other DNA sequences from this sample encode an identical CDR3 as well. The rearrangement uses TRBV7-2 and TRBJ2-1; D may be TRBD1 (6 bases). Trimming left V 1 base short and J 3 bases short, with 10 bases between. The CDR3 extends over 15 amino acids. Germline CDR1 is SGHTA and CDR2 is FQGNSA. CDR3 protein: CASSLVRGNYNEQFF. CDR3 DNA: TGTGCCAGCAGCTTAGTTAGGGGGAACTACAATGAGCAGTTCTTC.